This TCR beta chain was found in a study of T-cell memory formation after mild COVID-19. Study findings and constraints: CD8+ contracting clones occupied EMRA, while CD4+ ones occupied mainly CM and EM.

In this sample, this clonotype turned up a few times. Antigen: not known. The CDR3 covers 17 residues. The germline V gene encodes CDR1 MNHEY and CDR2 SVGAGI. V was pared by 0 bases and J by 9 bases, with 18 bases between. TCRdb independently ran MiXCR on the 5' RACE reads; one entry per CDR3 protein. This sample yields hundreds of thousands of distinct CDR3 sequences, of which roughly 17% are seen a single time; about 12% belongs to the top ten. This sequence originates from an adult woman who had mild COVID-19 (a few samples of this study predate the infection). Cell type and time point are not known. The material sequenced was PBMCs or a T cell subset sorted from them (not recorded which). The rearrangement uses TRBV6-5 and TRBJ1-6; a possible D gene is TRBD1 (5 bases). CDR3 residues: CASSYSGKGSSSSPLHF. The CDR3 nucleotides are TGTGCCAGCAGTTACTCGGGCAAGGGGTCCTCTAGTTCACCCCTCCACTTT.